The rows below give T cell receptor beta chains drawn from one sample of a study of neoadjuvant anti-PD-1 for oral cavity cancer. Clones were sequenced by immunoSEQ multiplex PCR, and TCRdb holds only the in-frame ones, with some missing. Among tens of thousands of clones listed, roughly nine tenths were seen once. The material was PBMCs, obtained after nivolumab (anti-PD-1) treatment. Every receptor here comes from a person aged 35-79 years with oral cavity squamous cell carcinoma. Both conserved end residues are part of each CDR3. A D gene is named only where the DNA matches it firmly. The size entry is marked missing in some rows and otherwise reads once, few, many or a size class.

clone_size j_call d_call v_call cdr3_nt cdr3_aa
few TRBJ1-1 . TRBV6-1 TGTGCCAGCGCAGAGAACACTGAAGCTTTCTTT CASAENTEAFF
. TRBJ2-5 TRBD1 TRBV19 TGTGCCAGTAGCCTAAACACAGGGGGGGAGACCCAGTACTTC CASSLNTGGETQYF
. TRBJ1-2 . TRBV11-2 TGTGCCAGCAGCTCCCCCCGGCAGGGTAACTATGGCTACACCTTC CASSSPRQGNYGYTF
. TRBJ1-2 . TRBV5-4 TGTGCCAGCAGCTTTAAGGTACCAGGGACTAACTATGGCTACACCTTC CASSFKVPGTNYGYTF
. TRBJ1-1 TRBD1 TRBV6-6 TGTGCCAGCAGACTGGGACAGGGCCCTTTCACTGAAGCTTTCTTT CASRLGQGPFTEAFF
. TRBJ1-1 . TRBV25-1 TGTGCCAGCTGTTTAGGCACTGAAGCTTTCTTT CASCLGTEAFF
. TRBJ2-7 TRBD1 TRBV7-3 TGTGCCAGCAGCCAGGGGGGGACAGGGACCGCCCACGAGCAGTACTTC CASSQGGTGTAHEQYF
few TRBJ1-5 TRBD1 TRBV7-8 TGTGCCAGCAGCCCATTAGGAGGGGGCAGCAATCAGCCCCAGCATTTT CASSPLGGGSNQPQHF
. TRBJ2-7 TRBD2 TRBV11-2 TGTGCCAGCAGCTTAGATGGGACTAGCCTCTCCTACGAGCAGTACTTC CASSLDGTSLSYEQYF
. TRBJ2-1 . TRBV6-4 TGTGCCAGCAGTGACTCGGTCGGAAGCTCCTACAATGAGCAGTTCTTC CASSDSVGSSYNEQFF
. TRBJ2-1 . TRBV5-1 TGCGCCAGCGCAGGTTCGGCAGGCCAGTACAATGAGCAGTTCTTC CASAGSAGQYNEQFF
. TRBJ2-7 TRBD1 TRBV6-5 TGTGCCAGCAGTAACGGACAGGACCCCTACGAGCAGTACTTC CASSNGQDPYEQYF
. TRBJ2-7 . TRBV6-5 TGTGCCAGCAGTTTAGCCACGACACGGACCTACGAGCAGTACTTC CASSLATTRTYEQYF
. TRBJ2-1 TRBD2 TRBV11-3 TGTGCCAGCAGCCTAGGGACTAGCGGGGGGGCCAATGAGCAGTTCTTC CASSLGTSGGANEQFF
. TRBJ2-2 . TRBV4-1 TGCGCCAGCAGAGGGGGACAACTTACGACGAACACCGGGGAGCTGTTTTTT CASRGGQLTTNTGELFF
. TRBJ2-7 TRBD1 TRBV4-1 TGCGCCAGCAGCCAAGTACGGACAGGGAACTACGAGCAGTACTTC CASSQVRTGNYEQYF
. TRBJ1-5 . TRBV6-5 TGTGCCAGCAGTTACTCCTGGACAGCTAATCAGCCCCAGCATTTT CASSYSWTANQPQHF
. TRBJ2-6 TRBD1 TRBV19 TGTGCCAGTAGTATCTCTTTCCCGGGACAGGGGGCTTCTGGGGCCAACGTCCTGACTTTC CASSISFPGQGASGANVLTF
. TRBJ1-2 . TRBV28 TGTGCCAGCAGTTTTCCACAACTGAGTAATGGCTACACCTTC CASSFPQLSNGYTF
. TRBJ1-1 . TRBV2 TGTGCCAGCACCCTGGGGGTGAACACTGAAGCTTTCTTT CASTLGVNTEAFF
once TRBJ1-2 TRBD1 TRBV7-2 TGTGCCAGCAGCTTAGTGGGACAGGGATTTAACTATGGCTACACCTTC CASSLVGQGFNYGYTF
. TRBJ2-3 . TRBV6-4 TGTGCCAGCAGTGAGCCAGGTCGCAGAGATACGCAGTATTTT CASSEPGRRDTQYF
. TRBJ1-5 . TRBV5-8 TGTGCCAGCAGCTTCTCCGGACCGGCGGACAGTCAGCCCCAGCATTTT CASSFSGPADSQPQHF
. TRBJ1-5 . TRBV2 TGTGCCAGCAGTGCTGGGGCAGGGGGCAATCAGCCCCAGCATTTT CASSAGAGGNQPQHF
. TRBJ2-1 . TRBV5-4 TGTGCCAGCAGCTTGAACCGGGACCATGAGCAGTTCTTC CASSLNRDHEQFF
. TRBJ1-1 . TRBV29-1 TGCAGTGGGGGTGAGGCTGAAGCTTTCTTT CSGGEAEAFF
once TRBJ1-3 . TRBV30 TGTGCTCTAAGGCCGTCCGGAAACACCATATATTTT CALRPSGNTIYF
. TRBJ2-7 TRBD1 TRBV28 TGTGCCAGCAGTCCTCGGACAGGGGGCTATTACGAGCAGTACTTC CASSPRTGGYYEQYF
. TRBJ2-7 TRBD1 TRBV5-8 TGTGCCAGCAGCCCCCTGGGACAGATAAACTACGAGCAGTACTTC CASSPLGQINYEQYF
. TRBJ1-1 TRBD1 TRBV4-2 TGTGCCAGCAGCCAATACGGACAGGGGGAGACTGAAGCTTTCTTT CASSQYGQGETEAFF
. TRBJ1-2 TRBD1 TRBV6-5 TGTGCCAGCAGCCCGACAGGGTATAACGGCTACACCTTC CASSPTGYNGYTF
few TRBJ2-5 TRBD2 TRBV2 TGTGCCAGCAGGGGGGGGGAGACCCAGTACTTC CASRGGETQYF
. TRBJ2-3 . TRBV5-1 TGCGCCAGCATGATCCAGGGGGAGGTAGATACGCAGTATTTT CASMIQGEVDTQYF
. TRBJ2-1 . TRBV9 TGTGCCAGCAGCGTAGAATTAGCGGTCAATGAGCAGTTCTTC CASSVELAVNEQFF
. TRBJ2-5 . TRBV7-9 TGTGCCAGCAGAGCCCCGTTTAGGGAGCGGGCCAAACTACAAGAGACCCAGTACTTC CASRAPFRERAKLQETQYF
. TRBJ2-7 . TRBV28 TGTGCCAGCAGCCTGACTAGTTCCGAGCAGTACTTC CASSLTSSEQYF
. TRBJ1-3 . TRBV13 TGTGCCAGCAGCTTAGGTTTAGGGGCCGACACCATATATTTT CASSLGLGADTIYF
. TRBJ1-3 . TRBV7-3 TGTGCCAGCAGCGGGGGTCCTGGAAACACCATATATTTT CASSGGPGNTIYF
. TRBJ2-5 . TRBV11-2 TGTGCCAGCAGCTTAGGCGGCAGGCGCCAAGAGACCCAGTACTTC CASSLGGRRQETQYF
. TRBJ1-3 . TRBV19 TGTGCCAGTAGTCCGGATCCCTCTGGAAACACCATATATTTT CASSPDPSGNTIYF
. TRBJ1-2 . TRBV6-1 TGTGCCAGCAGTGAAGCGCGGCCAGGGGCTTATGGCTACACCTTC CASSEARPGAYGYTF
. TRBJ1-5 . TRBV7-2 TGTGCCAGCAGCTTAGCGCCGAGAAATCAGCCCCAGCATTTT CASSLAPRNQPQHF
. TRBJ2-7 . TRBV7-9 TGTGCCAGCAGCACGATATTAGCAGGGCTTTCCTCCTACGAGCAGTACTTC CASSTILAGLSSYEQYF
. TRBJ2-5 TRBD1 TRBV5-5 TGTGCCACACAACAGGGGGCGATCAGTGAAGAGACCCAGTACTTC CATQQGAISEETQYF
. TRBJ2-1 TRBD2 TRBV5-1 TGCGCCAGCACAACAGGACTAGCGCGTAATGAGCAGTTCTTC CASTTGLARNEQFF
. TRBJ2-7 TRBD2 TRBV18 TGTGCCAGCTCATCAAGTAGCGGGAGAGGCGAGCAGTACTTC CASSSSSGRGEQYF
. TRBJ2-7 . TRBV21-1 TGTGCCAGCAGCTCCCCAGGGACTAGCGGGGGGGCCAACGAGCAGTACTTC CASSSPGTSGGANEQYF
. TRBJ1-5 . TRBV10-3 TGTGCCATCAGTGAGCAGAGACAAGGAACTCAGCCCCAGCATTTT CAISEQRQGTQPQHF
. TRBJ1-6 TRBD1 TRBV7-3 TGTGCCAGCAGCTTAGATGCGGGGACAGGGAACTCACCCCTCCACTTT CASSLDAGTGNSPLHF
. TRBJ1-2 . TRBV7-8 TGTGCCAGCAGCCCCCGCAGAACCCTTAACTATGGCTACACCTTC CASSPRRTLNYGYTF
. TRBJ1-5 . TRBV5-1 TGCGCCAGCAGCTTGAGACCGGATAGCAATCAGCCCCAGCATTTT CASSLRPDSNQPQHF
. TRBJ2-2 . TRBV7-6 TGTGCCAGCAGAACCTTGGCAGGGCGGACCGGGGAGCTGTTTTTT CASRTLAGRTGELFF
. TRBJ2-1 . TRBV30 TGTGCCTGGAGTATGGCGACCGCGGCGTTCTTC CAWSMATAAFF
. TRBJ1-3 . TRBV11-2 TGTGCCAGCAGCTTAACGGGGGTAGGAAACACCATATATTTT CASSLTGVGNTIYF
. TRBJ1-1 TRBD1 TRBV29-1 TGCAGCGTTGAAGACTCCGACAGGGGGCTAATGGTTTTCTTT CSVEDSDRGLMVFF
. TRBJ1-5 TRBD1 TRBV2 TGTGCCAGCAGCACACAGGGGGCCGCGTATCAGCCCCAGCATTTT CASSTQGAAYQPQHF
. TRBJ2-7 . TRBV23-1 TGCGCCAGCACCCCAACGTTGGAGCAGTACTTC CASTPTLEQYF
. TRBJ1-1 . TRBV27 TGTGCCAGCAGTTTCCGTGGGCAGGGCGGCACTGAAGCTTTCTTT CASSFRGQGGTEAFF
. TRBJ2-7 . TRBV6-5 TGTGCCAGCAGACGACACGCGAACTACGAGCAGTACTTC CASRRHANYEQYF
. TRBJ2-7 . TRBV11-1 TGTGCCAGCAGCTTACGACTGAGGATCGAGCAGTACTTC CASSLRLRIEQYF